Listed below are T cell receptor beta chains from one sample, sequenced in a study of T cell changes during pregnancy in multiple sclerosis. Produced via immunoSEQ multiplex PCR; TCRdb's table is partial and in-frame only. The table includes about 58,000 clones, around 90% detected once. Here the sequenced sample was CD4+ T cells from peripheral blood mononuclear cells, taken after pregnancy. These receptors were collected from a female donor in good health, enrolled as a control in a pregnancy study. Each CDR3 is given with its conserved first and last residue. D genes are given only for firm matches. Size is omitted from some rows. Given values are once, few, many or a class for expanded clones.

d_gene,v_gene,j_gene,abundance,len,CDR3aa,CDR3nt
TRBD1,TRBV19,TRBJ2-1,NA,15,CASSIEGTGVHEQFF,TGTGCCAGTAGTATAGAGGGGACAGGGGTGCATGAGCAGTTCTTC
TRBD2,TRBV27,TRBJ2-1,NA,14,CASSRKGLAVEQFF,TGTGCCAGCAGCCGAAAGGGACTAGCCGTTGAGCAGTTCTTC
NA,TRBV9,TRBJ2-7,NA,15,CASSVEPTGFNEQYF,TGTGCCAGCAGCGTAGAACCCACAGGTTTTAACGAGCAGTACTTC
NA,TRBV2,TRBJ1-2,NA,12,CASSFDSYGYTF,TGTGCCAGCAGTTTTGACAGCTATGGCTACACCTTC
NA,TRBV30,TRBJ2-3,NA,13,CAWTSGIADTQYF,TGTGCCTGGACATCAGGTATCGCAGATACGCAGTATTTT
NA,TRBV19,TRBJ1-6,NA,14,CASSIGEGDSPLHF,TGTGCCAGTAGTATAGGGGAAGGGGATTCACCCCTCCACTTT
NA,TRBV30,TRBJ1-6,NA,17,CAWSLSLTSSYNSPLHF,TGTGCCTGGAGCCTATCCCTCACCTCCTCCTATAATTCACCCCTCCACTTT
TRBD2,TRBV27,TRBJ2-1,NA,15,CASRRAGGLWSEQFF,TGTGCCAGCAGAAGAGCGGGGGGGCTATGGAGTGAGCAGTTCTTC
NA,TRBV6-5,TRBJ2-7,NA,15,CASSYLVGSSYEQYF,TGTGCCAGCAGTTACTTGGTGGGGAGCTCCTACGAGCAGTACTTC
NA,TRBV25-1,TRBJ2-1,once,16,CASSEHKVSFGGEQFF,TGTGCCAGCAGTGAACATAAGGTATCTTTTGGCGGTGAGCAGTTCTTC
NA,TRBV19,TRBJ2-5,NA,13,CASSMSREETQYF,TGTGCCAGTAGTATGTCCAGGGAAGAGACCCAGTACTTC
NA,TRBV11-2,TRBJ2-7,once,15,CASSFWGLYLHEQYF,TGTGCCAGCAGCTTTTGGGGCCTATACCTCCACGAGCAGTACTTC
NA,TRBV7-2,TRBJ1-1,NA,13,CASSLGGFTEAFF,TGTGCCAGCAGCTTAGGCGGGTTTACTGAAGCTTTCTTT
NA,TRBV16,TRBJ1-5,once,15,CASSQSSQGQQPQHF,TGTGCCAGCAGCCAATCCTCGCAGGGACAACAGCCCCAGCATTTT
NA,TRBV30,TRBJ2-7,NA,13,CAWRGGVGHGQYF,TGTGCCTGGAGGGGGGGAGTAGGACACGGGCAGTACTTC
TRBD1,TRBV27,TRBJ2-4,NA,14,CASSLDRVGNIQYF,TGTGCCAGCAGTTTAGACAGGGTCGGAAACATTCAGTACTTC
NA,TRBV2,TRBJ1-5,NA,15,CASSADRFSNQPQHF,TGTGCCAGCAGCGCTGACAGGTTCAGCAATCAGCCCCAGCATTTT
NA,TRBV11-1,TRBJ2-7,NA,15,CASSLVEAGRYEQYF,TGTGCCAGCAGCTTAGTTGAAGCAGGGCGCTACGAGCAGTACTTC
NA,TRBV7-8,TRBJ1-1,NA,11,CASSLRTEAFF,TGTGCCAGCAGCTTACGCACTGAAGCTTTCTTT
TRBD1,TRBV30,TRBJ1-5,NA,14,CAWGPGTANQPQHF,TGTGCCTGGGGCCCCGGGACAGCGAATCAGCCCCAGCATTTT
NA,TRBV18,TRBJ1-4,NA,13,CASSPDRNEKLFF,TGTGCCAGCTCACCTGACAGGAATGAAAAACTGTTTTTT
NA,TRBV30,TRBJ1-2,NA,15,CAWTINFGGQEGYTF,TGTGCCTGGACCATAAATTTTGGGGGCCAGGAGGGCTACACCTTC